This T cell receptor beta chain was found in a study of long-term antiretroviral therapy in people with HIV. At minimum, one pre-ART and two post-ART PBMC samples were obtained from each donor. Among participants with HIV, every one received treatment in the United States. The germline V and J ends were trimmed by 1 base and 2 bases, with 11 bases remaining between them. This CDR3 is 15 amino acids long. Per germline, CDR1 SGHRS and CDR2 YFSETQ. This was the immunoSEQ v3.0 assay at survey level. Assay: immunoSEQ multiplex PCR; the TCRdb copy retains only in-frame clones and omits some. Of just under 35,000 clones listed, approximately 85% are singletons.

The sequencing here drew on unsorted PBMCs, taken 2.8 years before starting antiretroviral therapy. This TCR was sampled from a woman aged 30 to 39 with HIV. The J gene is TRBJ2-3, the V gene TRBV5-1; D is ambiguous. The CDR3 spells CASSLMGSHTDTQYF. The CDR3 region has the DNA TGCGCCAGCAGCTTGATGGGCTCCCACACAGATACGCAGTATTTT.